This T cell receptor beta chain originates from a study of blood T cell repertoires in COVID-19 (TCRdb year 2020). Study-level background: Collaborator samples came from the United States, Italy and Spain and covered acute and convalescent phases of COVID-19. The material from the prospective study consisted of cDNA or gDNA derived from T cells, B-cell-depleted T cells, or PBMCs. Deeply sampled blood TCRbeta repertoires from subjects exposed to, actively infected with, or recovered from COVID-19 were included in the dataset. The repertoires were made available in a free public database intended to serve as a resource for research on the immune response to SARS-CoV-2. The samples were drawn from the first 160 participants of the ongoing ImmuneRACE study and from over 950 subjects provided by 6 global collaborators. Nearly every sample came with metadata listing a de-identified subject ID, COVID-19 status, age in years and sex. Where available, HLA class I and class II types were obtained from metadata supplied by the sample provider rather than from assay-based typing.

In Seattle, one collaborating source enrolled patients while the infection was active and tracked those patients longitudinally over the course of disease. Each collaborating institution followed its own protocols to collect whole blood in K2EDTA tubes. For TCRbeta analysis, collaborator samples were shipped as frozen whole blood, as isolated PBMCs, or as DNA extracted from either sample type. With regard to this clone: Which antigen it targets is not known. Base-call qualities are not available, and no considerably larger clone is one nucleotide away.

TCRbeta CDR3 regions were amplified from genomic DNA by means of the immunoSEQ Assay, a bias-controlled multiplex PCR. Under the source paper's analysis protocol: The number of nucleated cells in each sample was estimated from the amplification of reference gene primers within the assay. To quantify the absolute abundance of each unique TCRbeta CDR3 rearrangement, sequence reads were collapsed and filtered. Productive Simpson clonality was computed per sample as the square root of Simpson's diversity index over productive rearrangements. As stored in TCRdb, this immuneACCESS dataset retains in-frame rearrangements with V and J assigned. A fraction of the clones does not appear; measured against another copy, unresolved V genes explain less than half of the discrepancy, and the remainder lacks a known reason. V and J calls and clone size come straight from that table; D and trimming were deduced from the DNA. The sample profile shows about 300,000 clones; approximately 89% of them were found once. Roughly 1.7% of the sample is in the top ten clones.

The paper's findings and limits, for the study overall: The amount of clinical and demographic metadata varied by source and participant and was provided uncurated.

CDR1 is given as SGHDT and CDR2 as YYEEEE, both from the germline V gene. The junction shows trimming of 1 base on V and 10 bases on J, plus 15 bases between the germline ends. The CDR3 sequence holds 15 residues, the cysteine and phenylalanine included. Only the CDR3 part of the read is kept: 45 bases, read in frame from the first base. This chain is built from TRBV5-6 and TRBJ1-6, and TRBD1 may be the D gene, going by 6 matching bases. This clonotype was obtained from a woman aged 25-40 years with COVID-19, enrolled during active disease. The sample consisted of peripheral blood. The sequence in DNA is TGTGCCAGCAGCTTGTTCCCAGGGGAGAACTCACCCCTCCACTTT. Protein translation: CASSLFPGENSPLHF. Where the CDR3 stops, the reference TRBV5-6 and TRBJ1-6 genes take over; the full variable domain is DAGVTQSPTHLIKTRGQQVTLRCSPKSGHDTVSWYQQALGQGPQFIFQYYEEEERQRGNFPDRFSGHQFPNYSSELNVNALLLGDSALYLCASSLFPGENSPLHFGNGTRLTVT.